This T cell receptor beta chain was sequenced for a study of T-cell reconstitution after alpha-beta-depleted transplantation in children. Study observations and caveats: The main origin of T-cell counts and diversity one year after transplant was newly produced T cells. TCRbeta diversity was high at day 60 in some patients (a result of surviving recipient T cells and thymic progenitors).

With respect to this clonotype: Its antigen is still unknown.

V shed 2 bases, J shed 5 bases, and the junction held 5 bases outside the gene matches. CDR1 MNHEY and CDR2 SMNVEV come from the germline V gene (reference sequence). CDR3 length: 15 amino acids. For TCRbeta, the library was prepared with unique molecular identifiers. Each CDR3 protein is one row after TCRdb ran MiXCR on the PCR reads. The repertoire holds over 450,000 distinct CDR3 sequences, over 9.5% seen once, with roughly 2% in the top ten. The starting material was PBMCs, obtained before TCRalphabeta/CD19-depleted stem cell transplant. The chain joins TRBV27 to TRBJ2-2; the match to TRBD2 covers 7 bases. The sequence was obtained from a child younger than 10 with inherited bone marrow failure, due to receive a stem cell transplant. For the CDR3, the DNA is TGTGCCAGCAGTTTACGAGCGGGAAAGACCGGGGAGCTGTTTTTT. This sequence encodes CASSLRAGKTGELFF.